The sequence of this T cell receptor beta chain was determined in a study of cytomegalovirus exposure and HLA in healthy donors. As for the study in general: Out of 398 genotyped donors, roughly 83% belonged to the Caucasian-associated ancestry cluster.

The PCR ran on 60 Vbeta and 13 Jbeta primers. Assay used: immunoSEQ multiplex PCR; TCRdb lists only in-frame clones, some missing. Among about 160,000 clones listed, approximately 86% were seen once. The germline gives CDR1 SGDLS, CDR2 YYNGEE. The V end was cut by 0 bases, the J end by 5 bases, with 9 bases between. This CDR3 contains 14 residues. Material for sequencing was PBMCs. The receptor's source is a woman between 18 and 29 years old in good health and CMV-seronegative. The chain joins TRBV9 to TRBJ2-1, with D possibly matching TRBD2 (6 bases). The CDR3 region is CASSVVASDNEQFF. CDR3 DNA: TGTGCCAGCAGCGTAGTGGCTAGCGACAATGAGCAGTTCTTC. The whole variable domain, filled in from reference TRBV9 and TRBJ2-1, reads DSGVTQTPKHLITATGQRVTLRCSPRSGDLSVYWYQQSLDQGLQFLIQYYNGEERAKGNILERFSAQQFPDLHSELNLSSLELGDSALYFCASSVVASDNEQFFGPGTRLTVL.